Following are 32 T cell receptor beta chains from one sample sequenced in a study of CD8 T cells in ankylosing spondylitis. Study observations and caveats: What seemed typical of ankylosing spondylitis blood was a TCR beta motif built from 8 or 9 highly homologous variants.

These receptors lack a known antigen. In TCRdb, the 5' RACE reads were re-called with MiXCR into one record per CDR3 protein. The repertoire holds hundreds of thousands of distinct CDR3 sequences, with 12% as singletons. Sequenced input: blood, either unsorted or a sorted T cell fraction (not recorded which). The source of these receptors is a male donor with ankylosing spondylitis.

The chain carries TRBV20-1 and TRBJ2-7; 10 nucleotides line up with TRBD2. The CDR3 covers 14 residues. V dropped 3 bases and J dropped 4; count of bases not matched to a gene: 6. In germline, CDR1 is DFQATT, CDR2 SNEGSKA (reference sequence). The CDR3 DNA reads as TGCAGTGCTAGCCTAGCGGGAGTCCGTTACGAGCAGTACTTC. It yields the protein CSASLAGVRYEQYF.

J is TRBJ2-3 and V is TRBV10-3; D is ambiguous. Looked up from germline, CDR1 is ENHRY and CDR2 is SYGVKD. This CDR3 region has 13 residues. Trimming removed 7 bases from V and 5 bases from J, with 13 bases in between. As DNA, the CDR3 is TGTGCCATCACTCCAGACCCAGGAGATACGCAGTATTTT. Residues: CAITPDPGDTQYF.

This clonotype was detected many times. The rearrangement links TRBV12-3 or TRBV12-4 to TRBJ2-2; 11 positions match TRBD2. V lost 3 bases to trimming and J lost 11 bases; unmatched junction nucleotides: 5. CDR3 size: 14 residues. Here the CDR3 DNA reads TGTGCCAGCAGTTTCCTAGCGGGGGGACGTGAGCTGTTTTTT. Protein sequence: CASSFLAGGRELFF.

The chain uses TRBV20-1 and TRBJ1-2; no firm D call. V gave up 0 bases and J gave up 4 bases, with 15 bases separating them. Germline V lookup: CDR1 DFQATT, CDR2 SNEGSKA (reference sequence). The CDR3 covers 15 residues. As DNA, the CDR3 is TGCAGTGCTAGAGATACCCTTCGGAGCACCTATGGCTACACCTTC. As protein: CSARDTLRSTYGYTF.

This clonotype has more than one count but fewer than ten. The rearrangement uses TRBV29-1 and TRBJ1-4; TRBD1 is a possible D gene (5 bases). The V end was cut by 0 bases, the J end by 3 bases, with 5 bases between. Germline CDR1 SQVTM, CDR2 ANQGSEA. The length of the CDR3 is 13 residues. CDR3: CSVEEGANEKLFF. CDR3 DNA sequence: TGCAGCGTTGAAGAGGGGGCTAATGAAAAACTGTTTTTT. Looking up the rest from reference TRBV29-1 and TRBJ1-4 gives the full variable domain: SAVISQKPSRDICQRGTSLTIQCQVDSQVTMMFWYRQQPGQSLTLIATANQGSEATYESGFVIDKFPISRPNLTFSTLTVSNMSPEDSSIYLCSVEEGANEKLFFGSGTQLSVL.

This rearrangement joins TRBV5-1 to TRBJ1-1; D ambiguous. V was trimmed by 2 bases and J by 3 bases, leaving 11 bases between them. Germline assignment: CDR1 SGHRS and CDR2 YFSETQ. CDR3 length: 14 residues. CDR3 protein: CASSFMSGDTEAFF. Written as DNA, the CDR3 is TGCGCCAGCAGCTTCATGAGCGGGGACACTGAAGCTTTCTTT. Complete variable domain (other parts from reference TRBV5-1 and TRBJ1-1): KAGVTQTPRYLIKTRGQQVTLSCSPISGHRSVSWYQQTPGQGLQFLFEYFSETQRNKGNFPGRFSGRQFSNSRSEMNVSTLELGDSALYLCASSFMSGDTEAFFGQGTRLTVV.

The rearrangement uses TRBV6-5 and TRBJ1-4; 8 bases agree with TRBD1. The germline gives CDR1 MNHEY, CDR2 SVGAGI. V trimming: 5 bases; J trimming: 6 bases; junction bases outside the gene matches: 5. The CDR3 is made up of 14 amino acids. The CDR3 protein is CASSHGQGYEKLFF. DNA of the CDR3: TGTGCCAGCAGTCACGGACAGGGTTATGAAAAACTGTTTTTT.

This clonotype came up a few times. The rearrangement uses TRBV28 and TRBJ1-2; D is possibly TRBD1 (5 bases). CDR3 length: 12 amino acids. The germline V gene encodes CDR1 MDHEN and CDR2 SYDVKM. Between the trimmed V and J ends, which lost 8 bases and 2 bases, there was a span of 9 bases. The DNA of the CDR3 is TGTGCCAGCGCCGAGGGGAACTATGGCTACACCTTC. Translating it yields CASAEGNYGYTF.

The chain employs TRBV20-1 and TRBJ1-5; a possible D gene is TRBD1 (5 bases). The CDR3 has 14 residues. Trimming pared 6 bases from V and 7 bases from J, leaving 19 bases between. Germline V gene sequence: CDR1 DFQATT, CDR2 SNEGSKA (reference sequence). This CDR3 reads CSAGVTGGRQPQHF. As DNA, the CDR3 is TGCAGTGCCGGAGTTACGGGGGGGAGACAGCCCCAGCATTTT.

The rearrangement joins TRBV20-1 to TRBJ2-5; D ambiguous. Trimming removed 2 bases from V and 4 bases from J, with 11 bases in between. Germline-derived CDR1 and CDR2 are DFQATT and SNEGSKA (reference sequence). This CDR3 is built from 13 residues. The CDR3 DNA sequence: TGCAGTGCTAGAATCCTCTTCCTAGAGACCCAGTACTTC. As protein: CSARILFLETQYF.

This clonotype was counted a few times. The rearrangement uses TRBV6-2 or TRBV6-3 and TRBJ2-7, with 8 bases identical to TRBD2. Trimming at V came to 0 bases and at J to 4 bases, leaving 8 bases not matched to a gene. The germline V gene has CDR1 MNHEY and CDR2 SVGEGT. This CDR3 has 16 amino acids. CDR3 nucleotides: TGTGCCAGCAGTTACTCATCCGGCGGGAGGAGGTACGAGCAGTACTTC. Amino acid sequence: CASSYSSGGRRYEQYF.

In this sample, this clonotype turned up a few times. J is TRBJ2-1 and V is TRBV5-1; 12 bases line up with TRBD1. This CDR3 is built from 16 residues. V shed 4 bases, J shed 8 bases, and the junction held 10 bases outside the gene matches. CDR1 and CDR2 (germline): SGHRS, YFSETQ. CDR3 sequence (DNA): TGCGCCAGCAGCCCCGGGACAGGGGGCAGTTTCGATGAGCAGTTCTTC. It encodes CASSPGTGGSFDEQFF.

V usage is TRBV7-9 and J usage is TRBJ2-1; TRBD2 matches 7 bases. Germline-derived CDR1 and CDR2 are SEHNR and FQNEAQ (reference sequence). V shed 1 base and J 5 bases; nucleotides not matched to a gene: 8. The CDR3 runs 16 residues. CDR3: CASSLDLGTMDNEQFF. The CDR3 region has the DNA TGTGCCAGCAGCTTAGACCTGGGGACTATGGACAATGAGCAGTTCTTC. Full variable domain (remainder filled in from reference TRBV7-9 and TRBJ2-1): DTGVSQNPRHKITKRGQNVTFRCDPISEHNRLYWYRQTLGQGPEFLTYFQNEAQLEKSRLLSDRFSAERPKGSFSTLEIQRTEQGDSAMYLCASSLDLGTMDNEQFFGPGTRLTVL.

As DNA, the CDR3 is TGCGCCAGCAGCCGCAGCGGGGGGATCTACGAGCAGTACTTC. Amino acid sequence: CASSRSGGIYEQYF. The chain carries TRBV4-3 and TRBJ2-7, with TRBD2 identical over 9 bases. The CDR3 has 14 residues. After removal of 4 bases from V and 3 bases from J, the junction contained 4 bases not matched to a gene. CDR1 is LGHNA and CDR2 is YSLEER in the germline V gene.

This clonotype was observed a few times. The rearrangement links TRBV7-2 to TRBJ2-1; D unclear. Between the trimmed V and J ends, which lost 1 base and 3 bases, there was a span of 13 bases. This CDR3 has 16 residues. Germline CDR1 SGHTA, CDR2 FQGNSA. The chain's CDR3 is CASSLVAAAYYNEQFF. The DNA of the CDR3 is TGTGCCAGCAGCTTAGTTGCTGCGGCCTACTACAATGAGCAGTTCTTC.

The chain recombines TRBV9 with TRBJ2-5, with TRBD1 identical over 8 bases. The CDR3 is 16 residues long. V dropped 3 bases and J dropped 5; count of bases not matched to a gene: 12. CDR1 and CDR2 (germline): SGDLS, YYNGEE. The CDR3 nucleotides are TGTGCCAGCAGCGAGGGGCAGGGGGCTATTACGGAGACCCAGTACTTC. Translating it yields CASSEGQGAITETQYF.

On this clonotype itself: A much larger clone lies a single base off, so this may be a read error. The rearrangement links TRBV15 to TRBJ2-7; 13 bases align to TRBD2. The germline CDR1 and CDR2 sequences are LNHNV and YYDKDF (reference sequence). The CDR3 spans 15 residues. The CDR3 spells CATSRGTSGKYELYF. CDR3 sequence (DNA): TGTGCCACCAGCCGAGGGACTAGCGGGAAATACGAGCTGTACTTC. Using reference TRBV15 and TRBJ2-7 for the parts outside the CDR3, the full variable domain is DAMVIQNPRYQVTQFGKPVTLSCSQTLNHNVMYWYQQKSSQAPKLLFHYYDKDFNNEADTPDNFQSRRPNTSFCFLDIRSPGLGDTAMYLCATSRGTSGKYELYFGPGTRLTVT.

This chain connects TRBV20-1 to TRBJ2-1, with D perhaps matching TRBD2 (6 bases). The CDR3 is 17 residues long. The V gene lost 0 bases and the J gene lost 4 bases, with 19 bases spanning the gap. Germline assignment: CDR1 DFQATT and CDR2 SNEGSKA (reference sequence). The CDR3 region has the DNA TGCAGTGCTAGAGATGTTAGCCGGGGGACCTATTACAATGAGCAGTTCTTC. Its protein is CSARDVSRGTYYNEQFF.

The CDR3 bases are TGTGCCACCAGCAGAGACGCAGTGCCCTATGACTATGGCTACACCTTC. The encoded protein is CATSRDAVPYDYGYTF. The rearrangement uses TRBV15 and TRBJ1-2; D uncertain. Germline V gene data show CDR1 as LNHNV and CDR2 as YYDKDF (reference sequence). The CDR3 sequence is 16 residues long. Between the trimmed V and J ends, which lost 0 bases and 3 bases, there was a span of 14 bases.

This clonotype was picked up many times. This chain joins TRBV12-3 or TRBV12-4 and TRBJ2-3; a weak D match, TRBD1 (6 bases). This CDR3 region has 15 residues. Between the trimmed V and J ends, which lost 6 bases and 3 bases, there was a span of 16 bases. CDR3 region: CASSPLSRGTDTQYF. CDR3 coding DNA: TGTGCCAGCAGCCCCCTATCAAGGGGGACAGATACGCAGTATTTT.

The gene calls are TRBV6-2 or TRBV6-3 and TRBJ2-7, with no clear D. The germline V gene encodes CDR1 MNHEY and CDR2 SVGEGT. The CDR3 is 11 amino acids. V lost 5 bases, J lost 6 bases, and 8 bases lay in between. This CDR3 is CASSQSREQYF. Written as DNA, the CDR3 is TGTGCCAGCAGTCAGAGTCGCGAGCAGTACTTC.

The V call is TRBV7-2, the J call TRBJ2-3; TRBD2 matches at 9 bases. Losses at the gene ends were 8 bases for V and 3 bases for J; bases not matched to a gene: 6. Looked up from germline, CDR1 is SGHTA and CDR2 is FQGNSA. CDR3 size: 14 residues. The CDR3 spells CASRAGLATDTQYF. CDR3 sequence (DNA): TGTGCCAGCCGCGCGGGACTAGCTACAGATACGCAGTATTTT. Combining the CDR3 with reference TRBV7-2 and TRBJ2-3 gives the whole variable domain GAGVSQSPSNKVTEKGKDVELRCDPISGHTALYWYRQSLGQGLEFLIYFQGNSAPDKSGLPSDRFSAERTGGSVSTLTIQRTQQEDSAVYLCASRAGLATDTQYFGPGTRLTVL.

In its sample, this clonotype was seen many times. This chain connects TRBV12-3 or TRBV12-4 to TRBJ2-1; 11 nucleotides agree with TRBD2. This CDR3 is 16 amino acids long. Trimming took 7 bases from V and 1 from J; bases not matched to a gene: 6. CDR3 sequence (DNA): TGTGCCAGCACTCCGGGACTAGCGGTGTCCTACAATGAGCAGTTCTTC. Amino acid sequence: CASTPGLAVSYNEQFF.

This clonotype was found a few times. V usage is TRBV6-1 and J usage is TRBJ1-1, with TRBD1 matching over 8 bases. Germline assignment: CDR1 MNHNS and CDR2 SASEGT. J lost 4 bases, V lost 6 bases, and 7 bases had no gene match. This CDR3 is built from 14 residues. The CDR3 DNA follows: TGTGCCAGCAGCCGCAGGGGGCGGGCCACTGAAGCTTTCTTT. This encodes CASSRRGRATEAFF.

This clonotype came up many times. The chain is built from TRBV4-2 and TRBJ2-3; D possibly matches TRBD1 or TRBD2 (5 bases each). Trimming left V 2 bases short and J 1 base short, with 7 bases between. The CDR3 totals 14 residues. CDR1 and CDR2 (germline): LGHNA, YNFKEQ. This CDR3 is CASSQRDGTDTQYF. The CDR3 DNA reads as TGTGCCAGCAGCCAACGGGACGGCACAGATACGCAGTATTTT.

The J gene is TRBJ2-7, the V gene TRBV27; tentatively, D is TRBD1 (6 bases). CDR1 MNHEY and CDR2 SMNVEV come from the germline V gene (reference sequence). CDR3 length: 16 amino acids. V lost 6 bases and J 0 bases, leaving 18 bases between the germline ends. The DNA for the CDR3 is TGTGCCAGCAGGCCCTTCAGGGGAAAAAGCTCCTACGAGCAGTACTTC. It specifies CASRPFRGKSSYEQYF.

This clonotype was counted a few times. The chain recombines TRBV20-1 with TRBJ2-5; no clear D. The CDR3 spans 15 residues. Per germline, CDR1 DFQATT and CDR2 SNEGSKA (reference sequence). V was pared by 5 bases and J by 2 bases, with 18 bases between. The CDR3 nucleotides are TGCAGTGCTCTTCTTGGCCCCTACCCTCAAGAGACCCAGTACTTC. Translating gives CSALLGPYPQETQYF.

This chain connects TRBV4-3 to TRBJ2-7, with D unresolved. Germline V gene sequence: CDR1 LGHNA, CDR2 YSLEER. Trimming removed 4 bases at V and 3 bases at J, with 10 bases between. The CDR3 consists of 13 residues. As DNA, the CDR3 is TGCGCCAGCAGCCTGACAATGGGCTACGAGCAGTACTTC. Its translation is CASSLTMGYEQYF.

The rearrangement uses TRBV7-8 and TRBJ2-7; unclear D gene. This CDR3 spans 14 amino acids. V lost 4 bases to trimming and J lost 1 base, with 11 bases between them. Germline loops: CDR1 SGHVS, CDR2 FQNEAQ. The CDR3 DNA sequence: TGTGCCAGCAGCTCCCGGGCTAGGTCCTACGAGCAGTACTTC. Translation: CASSSRARSYEQYF. The whole variable domain, filled in from reference TRBV7-8 and TRBJ2-7, reads GAGVSQSPRYKVAKRGQDVALRCDPISGHVSLFWYQQALGQGPEFLTYFQNEAQLDKSGLPSDRFFAERPEGSVSTLKIQRTQQEDSAVYLCASSSRARSYEQYFGPGTRLTVT.

V usage is TRBV14 and J usage is TRBJ2-2; 12 bases align to TRBD2. Germline-derived CDR1 and CDR2 are SGHDN and FVKESK. This CDR3 spans 15 amino acids. Trimming at V came to 4 bases and at J to 7 bases, leaving 4 bases not matched to a gene. The CDR3 spells CASSRGLAGYGELFF. In nucleotides, the CDR3 is TGTGCCAGCAGCCGAGGACTAGCGGGATACGGGGAGCTGTTTTTT.

This chain links TRBV6-1 with TRBJ1-3; D may be TRBD1 (5 bases). This CDR3 is 15 amino acids long. Germline loops: CDR1 MNHNS, CDR2 SASEGT. Trimming stripped 6 bases from V and 2 bases from J, with 14 bases between. The CDR3 spells CASRRQRFPGNTIYF. The CDR3 DNA is TGTGCCAGCAGACGACAGAGGTTCCCTGGAAACACCATATATTTT.

This clonotype was detected a few times. V and J are TRBV20-1 and TRBJ1-3; no firm D call. V lost 1 base to trimming and J lost 4 bases, with 11 bases between them. This CDR3 is 14 amino acids long. The germline V gene has CDR1 DFQATT and CDR2 SNEGSKA (reference sequence). CDR3 in DNA: TGCAGTGCTAGAGCGTGGGAAGACGGAAACACCATATATTTT. Translation gives CSARAWEDGNTIYF.